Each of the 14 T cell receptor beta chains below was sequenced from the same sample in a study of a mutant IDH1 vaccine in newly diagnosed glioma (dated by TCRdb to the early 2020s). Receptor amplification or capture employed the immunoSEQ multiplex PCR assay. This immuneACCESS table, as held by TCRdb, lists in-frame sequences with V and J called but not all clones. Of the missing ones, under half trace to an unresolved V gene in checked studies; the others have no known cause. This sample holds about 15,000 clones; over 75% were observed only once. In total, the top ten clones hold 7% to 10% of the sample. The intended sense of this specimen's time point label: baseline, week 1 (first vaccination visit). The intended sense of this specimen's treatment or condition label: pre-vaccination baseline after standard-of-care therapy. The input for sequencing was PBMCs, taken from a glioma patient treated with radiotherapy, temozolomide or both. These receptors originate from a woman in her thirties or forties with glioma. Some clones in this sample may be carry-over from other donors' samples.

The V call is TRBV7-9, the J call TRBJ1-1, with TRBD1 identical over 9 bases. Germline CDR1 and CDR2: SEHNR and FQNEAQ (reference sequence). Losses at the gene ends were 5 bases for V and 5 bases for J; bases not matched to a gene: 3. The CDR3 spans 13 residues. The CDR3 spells CASSRGQGTEAFF. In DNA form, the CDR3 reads TGTGCCAGCAGCCGTGGACAGGGGACTGAAGCTTTCTTT.

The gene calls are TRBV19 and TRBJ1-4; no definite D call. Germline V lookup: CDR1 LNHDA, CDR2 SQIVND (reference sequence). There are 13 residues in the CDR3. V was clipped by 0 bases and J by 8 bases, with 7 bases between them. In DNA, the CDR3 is TGTGCCAGTAGTATAGATGGCGGGGAAAAACTGTTTTTT. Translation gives CASSIDGGEKLFF.

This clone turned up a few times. The CDR3 sequence: CASSLGAGRDEQFF. As DNA, the CDR3 is TGTGCCAGCAGTCTAGGGGCTGGTAGAGATGAGCAGTTCTTC. J is TRBJ2-1 and V is TRBV7-7; the D gene is possibly TRBD1 (5 bases). Germline V lookup: CDR1 SSHAT, CDR2 FNYEAQ (reference sequence). The V end was cut by 6 bases, the J end by 8 bases, with 17 bases between. This CDR3 has 14 residues.

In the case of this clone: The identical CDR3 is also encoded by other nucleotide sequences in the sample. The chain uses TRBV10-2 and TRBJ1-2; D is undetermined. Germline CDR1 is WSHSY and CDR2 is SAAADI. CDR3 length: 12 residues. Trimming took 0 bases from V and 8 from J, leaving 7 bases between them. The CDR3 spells CASSESPWGYTF. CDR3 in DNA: TGCGCCAGCAGTGAGTCACCCTGGGGCTACACCTTC.

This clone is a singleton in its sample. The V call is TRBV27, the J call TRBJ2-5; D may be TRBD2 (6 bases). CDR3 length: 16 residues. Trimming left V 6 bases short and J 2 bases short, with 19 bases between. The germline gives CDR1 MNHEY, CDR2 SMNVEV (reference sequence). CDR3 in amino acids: CASRTEGTLSQETQYF. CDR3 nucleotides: TGTGCCAGCAGGACGGAGGGGACCCTCTCACAAGAGACCCAGTACTTC.

CDR3 region: CASSSKGQGQSFYGYTF. For the CDR3, the DNA is TGCGCCAGCTCGTCAAAGGGACAGGGCCAGTCCTTCTATGGCTACACCTTC. The chain couples TRBV23-1 to TRBJ1-2, with 9 bases aligning to TRBD1. TRBV23-1 qualifies as an ORF whose function is uncertain. The V gene end was trimmed by 8 bases and the J gene end by 4 bases; junction bases not matched to a gene: 17. The CDR3 covers 17 residues.

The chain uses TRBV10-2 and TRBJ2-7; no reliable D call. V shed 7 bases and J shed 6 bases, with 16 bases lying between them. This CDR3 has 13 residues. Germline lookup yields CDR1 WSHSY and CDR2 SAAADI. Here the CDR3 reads CASNENSQSEQYF. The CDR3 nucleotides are TGCGCCAGCAACGAGAATTCTCAATCCGAGCAGTACTTC.

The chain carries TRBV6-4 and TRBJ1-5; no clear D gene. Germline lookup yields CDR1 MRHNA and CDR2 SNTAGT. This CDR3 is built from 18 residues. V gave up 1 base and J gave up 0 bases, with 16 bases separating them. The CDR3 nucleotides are TGTGCCAGCAGTGACTACTCCGGGGATACACATAGCAATCAGCCCCAGCATTTT. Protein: CASSDYSGDTHSNQPQHF.

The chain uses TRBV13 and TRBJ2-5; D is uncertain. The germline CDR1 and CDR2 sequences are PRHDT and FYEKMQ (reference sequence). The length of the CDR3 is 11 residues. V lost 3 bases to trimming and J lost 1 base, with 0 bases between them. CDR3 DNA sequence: TGTGCCAGCAGCTTCCAAGAGACCCAGTACTTC. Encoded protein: CASSFQETQYF.

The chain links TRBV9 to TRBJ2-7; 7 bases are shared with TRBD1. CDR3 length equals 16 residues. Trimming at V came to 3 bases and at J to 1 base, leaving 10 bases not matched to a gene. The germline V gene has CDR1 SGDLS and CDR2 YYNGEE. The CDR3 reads CASSGGTGTDSYEQYF. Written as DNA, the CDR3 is TGTGCCAGCAGCGGGGGTACAGGGACAGATTCCTACGAGCAGTACTTC.

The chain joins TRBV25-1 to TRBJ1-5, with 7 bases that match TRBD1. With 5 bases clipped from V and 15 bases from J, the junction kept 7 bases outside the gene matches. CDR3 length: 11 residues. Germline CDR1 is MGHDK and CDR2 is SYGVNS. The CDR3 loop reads CASSSTGQLHF. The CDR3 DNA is TGTGCCAGCAGTAGCACGGGACAGTTGCATTTT.

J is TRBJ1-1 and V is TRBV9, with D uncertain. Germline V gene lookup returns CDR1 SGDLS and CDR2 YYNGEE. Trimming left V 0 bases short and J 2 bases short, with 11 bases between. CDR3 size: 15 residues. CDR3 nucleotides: TGTGCCAGCAGCGTAGAGGAGAACTCCAACACTGAAGCTTTCTTT. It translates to CASSVEENSNTEAFF.

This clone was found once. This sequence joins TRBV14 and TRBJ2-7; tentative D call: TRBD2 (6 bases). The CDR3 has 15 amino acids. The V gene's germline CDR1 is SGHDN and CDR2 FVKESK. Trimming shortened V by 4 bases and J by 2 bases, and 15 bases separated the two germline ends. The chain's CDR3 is CASSPFGSAPYEQYF. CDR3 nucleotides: TGTGCCAGCAGCCCCTTCGGGAGTGCCCCCTACGAGCAGTACTTC.

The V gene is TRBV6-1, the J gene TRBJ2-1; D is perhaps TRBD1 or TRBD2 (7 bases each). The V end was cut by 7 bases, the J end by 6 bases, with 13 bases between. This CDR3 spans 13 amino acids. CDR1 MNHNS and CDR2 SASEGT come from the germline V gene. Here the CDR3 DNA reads TGTGCCAGCACAGGGGGACTAATCAATGAGCAGTTCTTC. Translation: CASTGGLINEQFF.